This entry describes one TCR beta chain. As yet, its antigen is unknown. This sample was included in a study of cytomegalovirus exposure and HLA in healthy donors. Broader study findings: Reported performance of the classifier showed diagnosis of cytomegalovirus status with high specificity and sensitivity.

The PCR employed 60 Vbeta primers together with 13 Jbeta primers. Method: immunoSEQ multiplex PCR; TCRdb's copy keeps in-frame clones and lacks some. Of some 150,000 clones in the sample, over 60% were seen once. CDR3 size: 13 residues. The V segment lost 10 bases and the J segment 4 bases; nucleotides outside the gene matches: 8. From germline, CDR1 is LNHDA and CDR2 SQIVND (reference sequence). Material for sequencing was PBMCs. The sequence was obtained from a female donor in good health and CMV-seronegative. This chain connects TRBV19 to TRBJ1-2; 8 nucleotides agree with TRBD1. The CDR3 here is CATDSTGVYGYTF. As DNA, the CDR3 is TGTGCCACCGACTCGACAGGGGTCTATGGCTACACCTTC.